The T cell receptor beta chain described here comes from a study of T cell repertoires in cytomegalovirus infection. This clonotype was seen at least ten times. The antigen is undetermined. Germline V gene sequence: CDR1 SNHLY, CDR2 FYNNEI. The CDR3 loop spans 15 amino acids. J gave up 5 bases and V 7 bases, and 7 bases lay outside the gene matches. Study results and limitations: In two of eight donors, the top clonotype was HLA-C-restricted CMV-specific.

MiXCR, run by TCRdb on the reads, gives a single entry per CDR3 protein. The sample shows approximately 500,000 distinct CDR3 sequences, around 10% of them seen only once. The sample taken for sequencing was PBMCs. The chain joins TRBV2 to TRBJ1-6, with 8 bases that match TRBD1. This receptor was identified in a human donor in good health (CMV status not recorded). Some clones in this sample may be carry-over from other donors' samples. CDR3 sequence: CASIEDRANNSPLHF. CDR3 DNA sequence: TGTGCCAGCATCGAGGACAGGGCAAATAATTCACCCCTCCACTTT.